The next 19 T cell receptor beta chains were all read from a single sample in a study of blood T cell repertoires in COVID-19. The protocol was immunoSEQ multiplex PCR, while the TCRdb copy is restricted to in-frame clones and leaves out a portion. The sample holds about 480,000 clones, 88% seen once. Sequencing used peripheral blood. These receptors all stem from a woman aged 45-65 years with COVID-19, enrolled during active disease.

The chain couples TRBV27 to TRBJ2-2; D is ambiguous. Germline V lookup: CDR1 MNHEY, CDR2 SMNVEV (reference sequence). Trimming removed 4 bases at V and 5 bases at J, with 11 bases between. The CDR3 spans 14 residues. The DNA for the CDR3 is TGTGCCAGCAGTTCCCCACCGGTGACCGGGGAGCTGTTTTTT. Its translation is CASSSPPVTGELFF.

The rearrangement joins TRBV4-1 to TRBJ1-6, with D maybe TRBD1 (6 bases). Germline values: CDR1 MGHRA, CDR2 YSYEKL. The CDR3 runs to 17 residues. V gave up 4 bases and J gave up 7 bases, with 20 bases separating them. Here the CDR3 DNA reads TGCGCCAGCAGCCCCGGGGGGGGGATTCAGGGGAATTCACCCCTCCACTTT. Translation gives CASSPGGGIQGNSPLHF.

The CDR3 nucleotides are TGTGCCAGCAGCCTAACTAGGCTCGACGAGCAGTACTTC. Its translation is CASSLTRLDEQYF. This rearrangement joins TRBV11-2 to TRBJ2-7, with D perhaps TRBD2 (5 bases). CDR3 length: 13 amino acids. V lost 5 bases and J lost 5, with 13 bases in between. Germline V gene lookup returns CDR1 SGHAT and CDR2 FQNNGV.

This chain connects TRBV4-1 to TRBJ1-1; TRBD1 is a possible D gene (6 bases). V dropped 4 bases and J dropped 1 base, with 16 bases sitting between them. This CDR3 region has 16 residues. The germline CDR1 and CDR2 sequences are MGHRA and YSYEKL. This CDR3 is CASSLGGAGTNTEAFF. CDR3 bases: TGCGCCAGCAGCCTAGGGGGGGCGGGAACGAACACTGAAGCTTTCTTT.

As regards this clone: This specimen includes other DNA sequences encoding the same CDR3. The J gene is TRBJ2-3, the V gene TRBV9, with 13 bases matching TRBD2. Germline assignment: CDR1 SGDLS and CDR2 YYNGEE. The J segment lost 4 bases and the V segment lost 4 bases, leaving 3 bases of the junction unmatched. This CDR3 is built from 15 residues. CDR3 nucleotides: TGTGCCAGCAGCCCTACTAGCGGGGGGGCAGATACGCAGTATTTT. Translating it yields CASSPTSGGADTQYF.

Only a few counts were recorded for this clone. CDR3 residues: CASSVQQGEGDEQFF. CDR3 nucleotides: TGTGCCAGCAGCGTTCAACAGGGGGAAGGGGATGAGCAGTTCTTC. The chain carries TRBV9 and TRBJ2-1; 8 bases map to TRBD1. This CDR3 is 15 amino acids long. V trimming: 2 bases; J trimming: 8 bases; junction bases outside the gene matches: 9. The germline V gene encodes CDR1 SGDLS and CDR2 YYNGEE.

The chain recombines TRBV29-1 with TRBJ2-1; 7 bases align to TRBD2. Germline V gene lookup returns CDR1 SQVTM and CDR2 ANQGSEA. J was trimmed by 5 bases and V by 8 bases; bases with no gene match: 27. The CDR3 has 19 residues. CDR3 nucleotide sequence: TGCAGCCCCCCGGGCGGGGCTAGCGGAGACCTTCAGACTCACAATGAGCAGTTCTTC. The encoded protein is CSPPGGASGDLQTHNEQFF.

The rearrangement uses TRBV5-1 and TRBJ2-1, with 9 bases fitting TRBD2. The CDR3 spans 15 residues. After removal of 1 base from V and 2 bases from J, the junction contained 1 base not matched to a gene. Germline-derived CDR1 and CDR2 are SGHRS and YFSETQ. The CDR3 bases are TGCGCCAGCAGCTTGCAGCGGGGGGCCTACAATGAGCAGTTCTTC. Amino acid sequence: CASSLQRGAYNEQFF.

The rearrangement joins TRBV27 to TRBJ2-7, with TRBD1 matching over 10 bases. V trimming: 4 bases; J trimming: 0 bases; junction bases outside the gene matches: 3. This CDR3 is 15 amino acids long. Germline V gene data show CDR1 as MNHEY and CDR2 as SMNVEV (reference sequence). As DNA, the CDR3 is TGTGCCAGCAGTTACGGGACAGGGGTCTCCTACGAGCAGTACTTC. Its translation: CASSYGTGVSYEQYF.

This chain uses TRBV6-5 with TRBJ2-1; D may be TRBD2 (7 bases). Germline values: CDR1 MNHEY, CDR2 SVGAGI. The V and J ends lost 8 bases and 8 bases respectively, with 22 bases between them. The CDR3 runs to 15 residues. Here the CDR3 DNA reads TGTGCCAGCTCCTTGAATGAGGGGGGGGGCCATGAGCAGTTCTTC. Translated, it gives CASSLNEGGGHEQFF.

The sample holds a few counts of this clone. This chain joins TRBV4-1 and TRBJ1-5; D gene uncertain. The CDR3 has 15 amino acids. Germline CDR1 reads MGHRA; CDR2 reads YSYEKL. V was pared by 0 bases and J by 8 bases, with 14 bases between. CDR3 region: CASSQDEGVGKPQHF. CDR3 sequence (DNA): TGCGCCAGCAGCCAAGATGAGGGCGTGGGGAAGCCCCAGCATTTT.

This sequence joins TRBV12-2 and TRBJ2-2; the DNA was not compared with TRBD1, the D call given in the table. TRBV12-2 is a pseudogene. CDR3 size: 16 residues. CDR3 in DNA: TGTGCAAGTCGCTTCGGGGACAGGGGGTTCACCGGGGAGCTGTTTTTT. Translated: CASRFGDRGFTGELFF.

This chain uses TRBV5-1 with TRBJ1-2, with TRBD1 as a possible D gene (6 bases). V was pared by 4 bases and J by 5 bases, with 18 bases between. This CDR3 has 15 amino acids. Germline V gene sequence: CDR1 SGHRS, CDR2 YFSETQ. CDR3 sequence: CASSLLGGGLYGYTF. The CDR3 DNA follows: TGCGCCAGCAGCCTGCTGGGAGGGGGGCTGTATGGCTACACCTTC.

The CDR3 nucleotides read TGTGCCAGCAGCTCCATCGGAGAGACCCAGTACTTC. It specifies CASSSIGETQYF. V is TRBV7-2 and J is TRBJ2-5, with D hard to call. CDR1 and CDR2 from the germline V gene are SGHTA and FQGNSA. This CDR3 comprises 12 residues. Trimming cost V 4 bases and J 4 bases, with 7 bases left between them.

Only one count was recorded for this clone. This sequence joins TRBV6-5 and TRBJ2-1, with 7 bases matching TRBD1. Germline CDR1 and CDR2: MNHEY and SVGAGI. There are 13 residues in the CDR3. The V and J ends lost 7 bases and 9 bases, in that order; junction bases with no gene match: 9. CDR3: CASTYPGGREQFF. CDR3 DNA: TGTGCCAGCACCTACCCAGGGGGTCGTGAGCAGTTCTTC.

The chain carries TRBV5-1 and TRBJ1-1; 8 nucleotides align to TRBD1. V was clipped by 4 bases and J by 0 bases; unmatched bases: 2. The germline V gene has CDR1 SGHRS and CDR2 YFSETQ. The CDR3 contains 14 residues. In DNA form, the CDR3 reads TGCGCCAGCAGCGTGGGACAGGTGAACACTGAAGCTTTCTTT. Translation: CASSVGQVNTEAFF.

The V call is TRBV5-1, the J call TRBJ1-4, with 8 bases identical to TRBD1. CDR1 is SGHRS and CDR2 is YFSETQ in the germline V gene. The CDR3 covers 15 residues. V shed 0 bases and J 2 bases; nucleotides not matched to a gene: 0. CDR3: CASSLGQGTNEKLFF. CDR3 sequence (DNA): TGCGCCAGCAGCTTGGGACAGGGGACTAATGAAAAACTGTTTTTT.

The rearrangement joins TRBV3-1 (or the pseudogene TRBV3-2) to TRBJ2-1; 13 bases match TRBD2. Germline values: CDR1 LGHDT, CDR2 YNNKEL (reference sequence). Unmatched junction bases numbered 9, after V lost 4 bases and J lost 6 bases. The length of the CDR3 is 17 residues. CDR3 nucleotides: TGTGCCAGCAGCCGGACTAGCGGGGGTACCATCCCCAATGAGCAGTTCTTC. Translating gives CASSRTSGGTIPNEQFF.

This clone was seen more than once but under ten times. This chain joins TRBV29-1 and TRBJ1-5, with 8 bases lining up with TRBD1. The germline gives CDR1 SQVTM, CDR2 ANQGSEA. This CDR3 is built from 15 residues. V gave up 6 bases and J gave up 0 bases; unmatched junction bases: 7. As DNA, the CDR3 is TGCAGCGTCTCAGGGGGCTCGGATAGCAATCAGCCCCAGCATTTT. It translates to CSVSGGSDSNQPQHF. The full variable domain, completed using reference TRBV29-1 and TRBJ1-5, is SAVISQKPSRDICQRGTSLTIQCQVDSQVTMMFWYRQQPGQSLTLIATANQGSEATYESGFVIDKFPISRPNLTFSTLTVSNMSPEDSSIYLCSVSGGSDSNQPQHFGDGTRLSIL.